This TCR beta chain stems from a study of CD8 T cells in Susac syndrome. Study-wide results and caveats: By the study's own acknowledgment, its TCR sequencing and HLA analysis included relatively few individuals.

Sequencing of TCR beta was carried out in blood CD8+ and CD4+ T cells. Treatment-naive patients with stable or active relapsing-remitting disease were the multiple sclerosis controls. Negative magnetic isolation gave CD8+ and CD4+ cells; FACS enriched CD8+ TEMRA. From germline, CDR1 is SGHRS and CDR2 YFSETQ. V was clipped by 3 bases and J by 3 bases; unmatched bases: 9. This CDR3 spans 16 amino acids. Random hexamers were used to reverse transcribe an amount of roughly 0.5 to 1 ug RNA. Each CDR3 protein is one row after TCRdb ran MiXCR on the immunoSEQ multiplex PCR reads. Of a few hundred thousand distinct CDR3 sequences in the sample, 75% to 90% were seen once. As to this clonotype: Its cognate antigen is unknown.

The rearrangement links TRBV5-1 to TRBJ2-7; 10 positions match TRBD1. This receptor was obtained from a human donor with multiple sclerosis. Specimen: CD8+ T cells from PBMCs. DNA for the CDR3: TGCGCCAGCAGCTCGAGCGGGGACAGGGGTATCTACGAGCAGTACTTC. Amino acids: CASSSSGDRGIYEQYF. Full variable domain (missing parts from reference TRBV5-1 and TRBJ2-7): KAGVTQTPRYLIKTRGQQVTLSCSPISGHRSVSWYQQTPGQGLQFLFEYFSETQRNKGNFPGRFSGRQFSNSRSEMNVSTLELGDSALYLCASSSSGDRGIYEQYFGPGTRLTVT.